The clone carrying this TCR beta chain was seen only a few times. The sample is drawn from a study of blood T cell repertoires in COVID-19. Study-wide background: Italy, Spain and the United States were the sources of the convalescent and acute COVID-19 samples. T cells, B-cell-depleted T cells, or PBMCs supplied cDNA or gDNA.

The CDR3 spans 10 residues. V was pared by 8 bases and J by 7 bases, with 9 bases between. CDR1 and CDR2 (germline): DFQATT, SNEGSKA (reference sequence). Source study methods: Quantification of nucleated cells was approximated via reference gene primer amplification. The assay was immunoSEQ multiplex PCR, and TCRdb's table has in-frame clones only and misses some. That table gives V, J and clone size, and the DNA gave D and trimming. This table holds 200,000 to 250,000 clones, around 86% found once. The material sequenced was peripheral blood. The receptor was isolated from a woman under 40 who had recovered from COVID-19. This chain uses TRBV20-1 with TRBJ2-1; no definite D call. The chain's CDR3 is CSILRNEQFF. The CDR3 DNA is TGCAGTATCCTTCGTAATGAGCAGTTCTTC.